A selection of T cell receptor beta chains follows, all from one sample in a study of Ad26.COV2.S vaccination and SARS-CoV-2 variants. Generated by immunoSEQ multiplex PCR, the TCRdb table keeps only in-frame clones and is missing some. The sample carries fewer than 400,000 clones, roughly nine tenths recorded once. The sequenced sample was peripheral blood, obtained in a trial of Ad26.COV2.S vaccine versus placebo. These receptors were collected from a person aged 18-60 years who received the Ad26.COV2.S COVID-19 vaccine or a placebo. CDR3s include the opening cysteine and the closing phenylalanine or tryptophan. Fields, in order: J gene, clone size, V gene, D gene, CDR3 length, CDR3 protein, CDR3 DNA. The D gene is left open where the match is weak. The size field is filled for only some rows; it gives once, few, many or a size class.

J gene: TRBJ2-1; clone size: -; V gene: TRBV30; D gene: -; CDR3 length: 11; CDR3 protein: CAWSVIYEQFF; CDR3 DNA: TGTGCCTGGAGTGTAATCTATGAGCAGTTCTTC
J gene: TRBJ2-1; clone size: -; V gene: TRBV7-8; D gene: TRBD2; CDR3 length: 15; CDR3 protein: CASSSLAGGTLSQFF; CDR3 DNA: TGTGCCAGCAGCTCTCTAGCGGGAGGGACTTTATCGCAGTTCTTC
J gene: TRBJ1-3; clone size: once; V gene: TRBV15; D gene: -; CDR3 length: 20; CDR3 protein: CATSRDSKWFGLSSGNTIYF; CDR3 DNA: TGTGCCACCAGCAGAGATTCGAAGTGGTTTGGGTTGAGCTCTGGAAACACCATATATTTT
J gene: TRBJ2-5; clone size: -; V gene: TRBV7-2; D gene: TRBD1; CDR3 length: 18; CDR3 protein: CASSLRARQGAQVKTQYF; CDR3 DNA: TGTGCCAGCAGCTTACGGGCGAGACAGGGGGCGCAAGTAAAGACCCAGTACTTC
J gene: TRBJ1-2; clone size: few; V gene: TRBV6-2/TRBV6-3; D gene: TRBD1; CDR3 length: 15; CDR3 protein: CASSYHGQGAAGYTF; CDR3 DNA: TGTGCCAGCAGTTACCACGGACAGGGGGCAGCTGGCTACACCTTC
J gene: TRBJ1-2; clone size: -; V gene: TRBV1; D gene: -; CDR3 length: 16; CDR3 protein: CTSRYLMSRTNYGYTF; CDR3 DNA: TGCACCAGCAGGTATCTTATGTCACGGACTAACTATGGCTACACCTTC
J gene: TRBJ1-1; clone size: -; V gene: TRBV27; D gene: -; CDR3 length: 14; CDR3 protein: CASRLGNMNTEAFF; CDR3 DNA: TGTGCCAGCAGACTGGGAAACATGAACACTGAAGCTTTCTTT
J gene: TRBJ2-7; clone size: -; V gene: TRBV6-2/TRBV6-3; D gene: TRBD2; CDR3 length: 14; CDR3 protein: CASSYQAGAGEQYF; CDR3 DNA: TGTGCCAGCAGTTACCAAGCGGGGGCTGGCGAGCAGTACTTC
J gene: TRBJ1-6; clone size: -; V gene: TRBV2; D gene: -; CDR3 length: 13; CDR3 protein: CASWGGSGPPLHF; CDR3 DNA: TGTGCCAGCTGGGGGGGATCAGGGCCACCCCTCCACTTT
J gene: TRBJ1-1; clone size: -; V gene: TRBV7-2; D gene: -; CDR3 length: 13; CDR3 protein: CASSLTQNTEAFF; CDR3 DNA: TGTGCCAGCAGCTTGACACAGAACACTGAAGCTTTCTTT
J gene: TRBJ1-6; clone size: -; V gene: TRBV5-6; D gene: TRBD1; CDR3 length: 15; CDR3 protein: CASSFRTGVNSPLHF; CDR3 DNA: TGTGCCAGCAGCTTCAGGACAGGGGTCAATTCACCCCTCCACTTT
J gene: TRBJ1-4; clone size: -; V gene: TRBV19; D gene: -; CDR3 length: 17; CDR3 protein: CASSPRGALATNEKLFF; CDR3 DNA: TGTGCCAGTAGTCCTAGGGGGGCCTTGGCAACTAATGAAAAACTGTTTTTT
J gene: TRBJ1-2; clone size: -; V gene: TRBV3-1/TRBV3-2; D gene: -; CDR3 length: 13; CDR3 protein: CASSQDHRVGYTF; CDR3 DNA: TGTGCCAGCAGCCAAGATCATAGGGTTGGCTACACCTTC
J gene: TRBJ1-1; clone size: once; V gene: TRBV2; D gene: -; CDR3 length: 14; CDR3 protein: CASRTPLGDTEAFF; CDR3 DNA: TGTGCCAGCAGGACCCCGTTAGGGGACACTGAAGCTTTCTTT
J gene: TRBJ2-3; clone size: -; V gene: TRBV5-1; D gene: TRBD2; CDR3 length: 16; CDR3 protein: CASSSGLAGGIDTQYF; CDR3 DNA: TGCGCCAGCAGCTCGGGACTAGCGGGGGGGATAGATACGCAGTATTTT
J gene: TRBJ2-2; clone size: -; V gene: TRBV6-4; D gene: -; CDR3 length: 14; CDR3 protein: CASRTGPNTGELFF; CDR3 DNA: TGTGCCAGCAGAACCGGGCCGAACACCGGGGAGCTGTTTTTT
J gene: TRBJ2-1; clone size: -; V gene: TRBV7-2; D gene: TRBD2; CDR3 length: 19; CDR3 protein: CASSLETVAGVRSYNEQFF; CDR3 DNA: TGTGCCAGCAGCTTAGAAACGGTAGCGGGGGTCCGCTCCTACAATGAGCAGTTCTTC
J gene: TRBJ2-3; clone size: -; V gene: TRBV5-6; D gene: TRBD2; CDR3 length: 16; CDR3 protein: CAATKRGREIGDTQYF; CDR3 DNA: TGTGCCGCGACAAAGCGGGGTAGGGAGATTGGGGATACGCAGTATTTT
J gene: TRBJ2-3; clone size: -; V gene: TRBV4-1; D gene: -; CDR3 length: 19; CDR3 protein: CASSQFQRISGTSTDTQYF; CDR3 DNA: TGCGCCAGCAGCCAATTCCAGAGAATTAGCGGAACTAGCACAGATACGCAGTATTTT
J gene: TRBJ2-7; clone size: -; V gene: TRBV2; D gene: -; CDR3 length: 15; CDR3 protein: CASSEETGSSYEQYF; CDR3 DNA: TGTGCCAGCAGCGAAGAGACGGGGAGCTCCTACGAGCAGTACTTC
J gene: TRBJ1-2; clone size: few; V gene: TRBV6-6; D gene: -; CDR3 length: 12; CDR3 protein: CAIGTGVLRYTF; CDR3 DNA: TGTGCCATCGGGACGGGCGTTTTGCGCTACACCTTC
J gene: TRBJ2-5; clone size: -; V gene: TRBV12-3/TRBV12-4; D gene: -; CDR3 length: 13; CDR3 protein: CASNSRVLGTQYF; CDR3 DNA: TGTGCCAGCAACTCTCGGGTTTTAGGGACCCAGTACTTC
J gene: TRBJ2-1; clone size: -; V gene: TRBV5-4; D gene: -; CDR3 length: 12; CDR3 protein: CASSPLTNEQFF; CDR3 DNA: TGTGCCAGCAGCCCTCTGACTAATGAGCAGTTCTTC
J gene: TRBJ1-3; clone size: -; V gene: TRBV15; D gene: TRBD1; CDR3 length: 14; CDR3 protein: CATSEGTGGNTIYF; CDR3 DNA: TGTGCCACCAGCGAGGGGACAGGGGGGAACACCATATATTTT
J gene: TRBJ2-1; clone size: few; V gene: TRBV7-8; D gene: TRBD2; CDR3 length: 15; CDR3 protein: CASSLGGLAGALPFF; CDR3 DNA: TGTGCCAGCAGCTTAGGAGGGCTAGCGGGAGCCTTACCGTTCTTC
J gene: TRBJ2-2; clone size: once; V gene: TRBV27; D gene: TRBD2; CDR3 length: 17; CDR3 protein: CASSPSGAGGPRGELFF; CDR3 DNA: TGTGCCAGCAGTCCTTCTGGCGCGGGAGGGCCTCGGGGGGAGCTGTTTTTT
J gene: TRBJ1-1; clone size: -; V gene: TRBV4-3; D gene: -; CDR3 length: 16; CDR3 protein: CASSQDLYLWGMTTFF; CDR3 DNA: TGCGCCAGCAGCCAAGATTTGTATCTGTGGGGGATGACGACTTTCTTT
J gene: TRBJ1-5; clone size: -; V gene: TRBV6-5; D gene: -; CDR3 length: 14; CDR3 protein: CASSYLGINQPQHF; CDR3 DNA: TGTGCCAGCAGTTACTTGGGGATCAATCAGCCCCAGCATTTT
J gene: TRBJ1-5; clone size: -; V gene: TRBV28; D gene: TRBD1; CDR3 length: 17; CDR3 protein: CASSFRDRFYSNQPQHF; CDR3 DNA: TGTGCCAGCAGTTTCCGGGACAGATTTTATAGCAATCAGCCCCAGCATTTT
J gene: TRBJ2-1; clone size: -; V gene: TRBV5-5; D gene: TRBD2; CDR3 length: 18; CDR3 protein: CASSLLAGEFGSYNEQFF; CDR3 DNA: TGTGCCAGCAGCTTGCTAGCGGGAGAATTCGGAAGTTACAATGAGCAGTTCTTC
J gene: TRBJ2-3; clone size: -; V gene: TRBV13; D gene: -; CDR3 length: 15; CDR3 protein: CASSLTGLSTDTQYF; CDR3 DNA: TGTGCCAGCAGCTTAACGGGACTGAGCACAGATACGCAGTATTTT
J gene: TRBJ1-1; clone size: -; V gene: TRBV6-5; D gene: -; CDR3 length: 14; CDR3 protein: CASSYSSLDEGAFF; CDR3 DNA: TGTGCCAGCAGTTACTCGAGTCTCGACGAGGGGGCTTTCTTT
J gene: TRBJ1-3; clone size: -; V gene: TRBV2; D gene: TRBD1; CDR3 length: 12; CDR3 protein: CARTGSGNTIYF; CDR3 DNA: TGTGCCAGGACAGGGTCTGGAAACACCATATATTTT
J gene: TRBJ1-4; clone size: -; V gene: TRBV5-8; D gene: -; CDR3 length: 15; CDR3 protein: CASSLALTYNEKLFF; CDR3 DNA: TGTGCCAGCAGCTTGGCCCTCACCTATAATGAAAAACTGTTTTTT
J gene: TRBJ2-7; clone size: once; V gene: TRBV12-3/TRBV12-4; D gene: -; CDR3 length: 12; CDR3 protein: CASSREPLEQYF; CDR3 DNA: TGTGCCAGCAGTCGAGAGCCCCTCGAGCAGTACTTC
J gene: TRBJ1-4; clone size: -; V gene: TRBV19; D gene: TRBD1; CDR3 length: 14; CDR3 protein: CASRPQGGNEKLFF; CDR3 DNA: TGTGCCAGTAGGCCACAGGGGGGTAATGAAAAACTGTTTTTT
J gene: TRBJ2-4; clone size: -; V gene: TRBV30; D gene: -; CDR3 length: 17; CDR3 protein: CAWSPYGWWVAKNIQYF; CDR3 DNA: TGTGCCTGGAGCCCCTACGGGTGGTGGGTAGCCAAAAACATTCAGTACTTC
J gene: TRBJ1-1; clone size: once; V gene: TRBV7-9; D gene: -; CDR3 length: 11; CDR3 protein: CASRPSGGAFF; CDR3 DNA: TGTGCCAGCAGGCCGAGCGGGGGTGCTTTCTTT
J gene: TRBJ1-1; clone size: -; V gene: TRBV4-3; D gene: -; CDR3 length: 15; CDR3 protein: CASSHRDTMNTEAFF; CDR3 DNA: TGCGCCAGCAGCCACCGGGACACCATGAACACTGAAGCTTTCTTT
J gene: TRBJ2-1; clone size: -; V gene: TRBV10-1; D gene: -; CDR3 length: 11; CDR3 protein: CASSDGGEQFF; CDR3 DNA: TGCGCCAGCAGTGACGGTGGGGAGCAGTTCTTC
J gene: TRBJ1-3; clone size: -; V gene: TRBV15; D gene: -; CDR3 length: 17; CDR3 protein: CATSRDLRQSSGNTIYF; CDR3 DNA: TGTGCCACCAGCAGAGATCTACGACAGAGCTCTGGAAACACCATATATTTT
J gene: TRBJ1-1; clone size: -; V gene: TRBV2; D gene: -; CDR3 length: 15; CDR3 protein: CANDRGPGEGTEAFF; CDR3 DNA: TGTGCCAATGACCGGGGACCAGGGGAGGGCACTGAAGCTTTCTTT
J gene: TRBJ1-2; clone size: -; V gene: TRBV6-2/TRBV6-3; D gene: -; CDR3 length: 13; CDR3 protein: CASSYSLFLGYTF; CDR3 DNA: TGTGCCAGCAGTTACTCGTTGTTTTTGGGCTACACCTTC
J gene: TRBJ2-3; clone size: -; V gene: TRBV18; D gene: TRBD2; CDR3 length: 17; CDR3 protein: CASSPLPSGDSTDTQYF; CDR3 DNA: TGTGCCAGCTCACCTCTTCCTAGCGGGGATAGCACAGATACGCAGTATTTT
J gene: TRBJ1-1; clone size: -; V gene: TRBV6-2/TRBV6-3; D gene: -; CDR3 length: 13; CDR3 protein: CASSYRQATEAFF; CDR3 DNA: TGTGCCAGCAGTTACCGACAGGCCACTGAAGCTTTCTTT